This TCR beta chain is drawn from a study of technical replicates of blood from four donors. V was clipped by 2 bases and J by 2 bases, with 6 bases between them. Germline V gene sequence: CDR1 SEHNR, CDR2 FQNEAQ (reference sequence). CDR3 length equals 14 residues. Clones were sequenced by immunoSEQ multiplex PCR, and TCRdb holds only the in-frame ones, with some missing. The sample contains roughly 66,000 clones, about 90% of which appear only once. Sequenced: PBMCs. The rearrangement joins TRBV7-9 to TRBJ2-2; D call uncertain. This TCR was sampled from a human donor in good health. Some clones in this sample may be carry-over from other donors' samples. CDR3 residues: CASSLTANTGELFF. DNA for the CDR3: TGTGCCAGCAGCTTAACAGCAAACACCGGGGAGCTGTTTTTT.